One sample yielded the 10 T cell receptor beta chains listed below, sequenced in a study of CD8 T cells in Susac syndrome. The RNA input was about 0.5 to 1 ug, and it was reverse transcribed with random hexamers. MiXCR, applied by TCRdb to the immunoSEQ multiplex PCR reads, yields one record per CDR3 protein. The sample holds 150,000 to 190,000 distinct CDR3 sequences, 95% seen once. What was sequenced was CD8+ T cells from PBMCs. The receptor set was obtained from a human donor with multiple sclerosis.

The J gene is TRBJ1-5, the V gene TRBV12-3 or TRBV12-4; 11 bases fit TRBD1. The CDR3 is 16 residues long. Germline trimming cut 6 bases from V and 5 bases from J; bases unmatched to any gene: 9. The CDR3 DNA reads TGTGCCAGCAGGCGGGCGGGACAGGGGGAAGATCAGCCCCAGCATTTT. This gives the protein CASRRAGQGEDQPQHF.

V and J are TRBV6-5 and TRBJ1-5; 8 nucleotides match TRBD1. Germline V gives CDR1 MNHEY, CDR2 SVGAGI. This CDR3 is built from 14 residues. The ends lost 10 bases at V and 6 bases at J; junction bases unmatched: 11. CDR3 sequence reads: CATGGQGGGQPQHF. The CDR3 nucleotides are TGTGCCACAGGTGGACAGGGCGGCGGTCAGCCCCAGCATTTT.

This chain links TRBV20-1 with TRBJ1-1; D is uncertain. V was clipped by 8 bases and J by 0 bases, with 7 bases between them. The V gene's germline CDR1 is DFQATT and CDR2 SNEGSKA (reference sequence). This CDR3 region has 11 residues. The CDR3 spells CSTEMNTEAFF. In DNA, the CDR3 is TGCAGTACGGAGATGAACACTGAAGCTTTCTTT.

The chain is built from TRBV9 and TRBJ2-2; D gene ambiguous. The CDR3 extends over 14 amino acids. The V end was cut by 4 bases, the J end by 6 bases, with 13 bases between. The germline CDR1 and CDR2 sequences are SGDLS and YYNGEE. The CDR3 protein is CASSPPPGAGELFF. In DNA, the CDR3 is TGTGCCAGCAGCCCCCCACCGGGCGCCGGGGAGCTGTTTTTT.

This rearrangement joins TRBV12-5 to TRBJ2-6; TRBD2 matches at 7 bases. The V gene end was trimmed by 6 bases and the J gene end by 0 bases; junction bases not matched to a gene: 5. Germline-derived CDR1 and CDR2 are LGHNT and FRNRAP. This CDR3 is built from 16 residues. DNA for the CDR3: TGTGCTAGTGGGACCCGGACTAGCTCTGGGGCCAACGTCCTGACTTTC. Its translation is CASGTRTSSGANVLTF.

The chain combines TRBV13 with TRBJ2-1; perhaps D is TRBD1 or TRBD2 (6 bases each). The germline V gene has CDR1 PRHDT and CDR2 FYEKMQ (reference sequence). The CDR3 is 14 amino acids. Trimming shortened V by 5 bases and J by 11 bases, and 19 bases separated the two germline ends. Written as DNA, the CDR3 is TGTGCCAGCAGCCACATCCTACAAGGGGGGCAGCAGTTCTTC. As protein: CASSHILQGGQQFF.

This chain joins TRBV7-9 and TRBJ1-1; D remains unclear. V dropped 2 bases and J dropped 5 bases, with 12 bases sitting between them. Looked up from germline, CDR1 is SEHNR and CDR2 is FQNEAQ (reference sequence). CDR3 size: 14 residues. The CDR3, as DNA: TGTGCCAGCAGCTTAAATAACGGGAAGACTGAAGCTTTCTTT. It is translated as CASSLNNGKTEAFF.

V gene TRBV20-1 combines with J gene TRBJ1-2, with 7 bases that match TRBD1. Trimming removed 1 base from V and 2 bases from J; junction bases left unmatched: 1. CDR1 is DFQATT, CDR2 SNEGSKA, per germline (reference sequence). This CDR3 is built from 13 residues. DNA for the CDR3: TGCAGTGCTAGAGCCAGGGGGAACTATGGCTACACCTTC. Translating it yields CSARARGNYGYTF.

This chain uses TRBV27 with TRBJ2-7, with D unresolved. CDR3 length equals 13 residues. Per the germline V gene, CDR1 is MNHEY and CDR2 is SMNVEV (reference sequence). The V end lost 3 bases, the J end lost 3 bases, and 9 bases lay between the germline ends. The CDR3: CASSFGRIYEQYF. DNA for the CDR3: TGTGCCAGCAGTTTTGGCAGGATCTACGAGCAGTACTTC.

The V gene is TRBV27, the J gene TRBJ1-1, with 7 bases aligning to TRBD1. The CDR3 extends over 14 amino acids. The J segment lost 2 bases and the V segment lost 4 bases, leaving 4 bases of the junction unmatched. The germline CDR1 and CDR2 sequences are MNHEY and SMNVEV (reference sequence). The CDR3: CASSWNRGNTEAFF. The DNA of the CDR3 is TGTGCCAGCAGTTGGAACAGGGGTAACACTGAAGCTTTCTTT.